These 13 T cell receptor beta chains share one sample of origin, sequenced in a study of blood T cell repertoires in COVID-19. TCRdb's table, derived via immunoSEQ multiplex PCR, lists solely in-frame clones and lacks some. This sample has some 150,000 clones, with 80% to 90% found just once. Sequencing was performed on peripheral blood. These receptors were obtained from a woman aged 65 to 85 with acute or convalescent COVID-19.

The V call is TRBV29-1, the J call TRBJ1-4; no clear D gene. The CDR3 covers 13 residues. Trimming pared 4 bases from V and 4 bases from J, leaving 10 bases between. CDR1 SQVTM and CDR2 ANQGSEA come from the germline V gene. The CDR3 DNA reads as TGCAGCGTTGTGGGCGCCGGTAATGAAAAACTGTTTTTT. This gives the protein CSVVGAGNEKLFF.

This rearrangement joins TRBV19 to TRBJ1-5; 8 bases map to TRBD1. The CDR3 consists of 14 residues. The germline CDR1 and CDR2 sequences are LNHDA and SQIVND (reference sequence). The V and J ends lost 8 bases and 4 bases, in that order; junction bases with no gene match: 7. This chain's CDR3 is CASQDRGQNQPQHF. The CDR3 coding sequence is TGTGCCAGTCAAGACAGGGGCCAAAATCAGCCCCAGCATTTT.

The rearrangement links TRBV19 to TRBJ1-1; D gene uncertain. Trimming left V 5 bases short and J 7 bases short, with 17 bases between. The germline V gene has CDR1 LNHDA and CDR2 SQIVND (reference sequence). The CDR3 length is 14 residues. The CDR3 DNA follows: TGTGCCAGTAGTCCACTGGAGGACTGGGGTGAAGCTTTCTTT. Amino acid sequence: CASSPLEDWGEAFF.

This chain joins TRBV6-9 and TRBJ2-1; 16 bases fit TRBD2. J gave up 4 bases and V 5 bases, and 8 bases lay outside the gene matches. The CDR3 contains 18 residues. Germline-derived CDR1 and CDR2 are MNHGY and SVAAGI. CDR3 sequence reads: CASSPTGTSGGGYNEQFF. CDR3 in DNA: TGTGCCAGCAGTCCCACCGGGACTAGCGGGGGGGGGTACAATGAGCAGTTCTTC.

The CDR3 here is CASSTPGRLTEAFF. CDR3 coding DNA: TGTGCCAGTAGTACCCCAGGGAGGCTCACTGAAGCTTTCTTT. The chain carries TRBV19 and TRBJ1-1; D is possibly TRBD1 (5 bases). Trimming took 4 bases from V and 4 from J, leaving 13 bases between them. Per the germline V gene, CDR1 is LNHDA and CDR2 is SQIVND (reference sequence). This CDR3 comprises 14 residues.

The V and J genes are TRBV6-2 or TRBV6-3 and TRBJ2-1; the D gene is possibly TRBD1 (6 bases). The germline V and J ends were trimmed by 0 bases and 8 bases, with 26 bases remaining between them. The CDR3 runs 19 residues. The germline gives CDR1 MNHEY, CDR2 SVGEGT. The CDR3 spells CASSYSRLMVQGTLDEQFF. In DNA form, the CDR3 reads TGTGCCAGCAGTTACTCGAGGTTAATGGTCCAGGGGACGTTGGATGAGCAGTTCTTC.

The chain combines TRBV28 with TRBJ1-2; tentative D call: TRBD1 (5 bases). Germline V lookup: CDR1 MDHEN, CDR2 SYDVKM. V lost 5 bases to trimming and J lost 1 base, with 14 bases between them. The CDR3 has 15 amino acids. This CDR3 reads CASSPDSNLNYGYTF. The CDR3 DNA sequence: TGTGCCAGCAGTCCCGACAGCAACCTTAACTATGGCTACACCTTC.

Comment on this clone: Other nucleotide sequences in the sample specify the same CDR3. The chain has TRBV5-5 and TRBJ1-1; TRBD1 might be the D (5 bases). Germline V gene lookup returns CDR1 SGHKS and CDR2 YYEKEE (reference sequence). V lost 0 bases and J 1 base, leaving 7 bases between the germline ends. The CDR3 sequence is 14 residues long. CDR3 sequence: CASSLAGGNTEAFF. The CDR3 DNA reads as TGTGCCAGCAGCTTGGCCGGGGGGAACACTGAAGCTTTCTTT.

The chain couples TRBV29-1 to TRBJ1-1; D is uncertain. There are 13 residues in the CDR3. Germline assignment: CDR1 SQVTM and CDR2 ANQGSEA. V lost 3 bases to trimming and J lost 0 bases, with 8 bases between them. CDR3 sequence reads: CSVERVMNTEAFF. For the CDR3, the DNA is TGCAGCGTTGAGAGGGTCATGAACACTGAAGCTTTCTTT.

V usage is TRBV10-1 and J usage is TRBJ2-1; 9 bases align to TRBD1. The ends lost 4 bases at V and 3 bases at J; junction bases unmatched: 7. This CDR3 has 16 amino acids. Per the germline V gene, CDR1 is WNHNN and CDR2 is SYGVQD (reference sequence). The chain's CDR3 is CASSGGTGRNYNEQFF. CDR3 bases: TGCGCCAGCAGTGGGGGGACAGGGAGGAACTACAATGAGCAGTTCTTC.

The V gene is TRBV7-9, the J gene TRBJ1-5; D remains ambiguous. Germline assignment: CDR1 SEHNR and CDR2 FQNEAQ (reference sequence). This CDR3 contains 13 residues. V gave up 4 bases and J gave up 3 bases, with 7 bases separating them. DNA for the CDR3: TGTGCCAGCAGCTACAGTACCAATCAGCCCCAGCATTTT. Amino acids: CASSYSTNQPQHF.

This clone was counted once. The chain links TRBV7-9 to TRBJ2-3; 10 nucleotides agree with TRBD1. Germline CDR1 is SEHNR and CDR2 is FQNEAQ (reference sequence). V shed 5 bases, J shed 1 base, and the junction held 6 bases outside the gene matches. This CDR3 region has 16 residues. CDR3 sequence: CASSRRTGGGTDTQYF. CDR3 DNA: TGTGCCAGCAGCAGAAGGACAGGGGGTGGCACAGATACGCAGTATTTT. Variable domain in full (rest from reference TRBV7-9 and TRBJ2-3): DTGVSQNPRHKITKRGQNVTFRCDPISEHNRLYWYRQTLGQGPEFLTYFQNEAQLEKSRLLSDRFSAERPKGSFSTLEIQRTEQGDSAMYLCASSRRTGGGTDTQYFGPGTRLTVL.

This chain connects TRBV7-2 to TRBJ2-7; TRBD2 aligns across 7 bases. The CDR3 covers 16 residues. Germline-derived CDR1 and CDR2 are SGHTA and FQGNSA. Losses at the gene ends were 0 bases for V and 6 bases for J; bases not matched to a gene: 11. CDR3 protein: CASSLAFGWGRVEQYF. The CDR3 DNA reads as TGTGCCAGCAGCTTAGCGTTTGGCTGGGGGAGGGTCGAGCAGTACTTC.